The rows below give T cell receptor beta chains drawn from one sample of a study of shared clonotypes between healthy human individuals. TCRdb's copy holds only in-frame clones and misses some; the assay was immunoSEQ multiplex PCR. This table has over 150,000 clones, over 50% appearing once. Sequenced sample: memory CD4+ T cells sorted from blood. Every receptor here comes from a man aged 25-45 years in good health. The conserved cysteine and the conserved F or W are not part of the CDR3 here. The D gene is left open where the match is weak.

d_gene,j_gene,v_gene,CDR3aa
TRBD2,TRBJ2-5,TRBV19,ASSIRLAGETQY
TRBD1,TRBJ2-2,TRBV18,ASSPPRDRDGYTGELF
NA,TRBJ2-1,TRBV21-1,ASGSVVNEQF
TRBD2,TRBJ2-1,TRBV5-1,ASSLLAEVYNEQF
TRBD1,TRBJ2-4,TRBV19,ASSWRQGIAKNIQY
NA,TRBJ1-3,TRBV7-8,ASSEQQGRNTIY
NA,TRBJ2-5,TRBV28,ASSLGWIQETQY
TRBD1,TRBJ2-7,TRBV9,ASSSSRGLSSEQY
NA,TRBJ2-1,TRBV7-6,ASSSGTNNEQF
NA,TRBJ1-3,TRBV6-1,ASSEALWSGSGNTIY
NA,TRBJ2-3,TRBV4-3,ASRVNSGTEHTQY
NA,TRBJ1-5,TRBV5-6,ASSLTAGTYSNQPQH
NA,TRBJ2-1,TRBV28,ASSFGRENEQF
TRBD1,TRBJ2-7,TRBV7-9,ASSRRDRGRREQY
NA,TRBJ1-1,TRBV5-6,ASSLSYRENTEAF
NA,TRBJ2-6,TRBV7-7,ASSLGRGGANVLT
NA,TRBJ1-2,TRBV5-4,ASSVGPGAPYGYT
TRBD2,TRBJ2-7,TRBV6-5,ASSFLTSGRPGEQY
TRBD1,TRBJ2-6,TRBV7-2,ASSPGAGRGPSGANVLT
NA,TRBJ2-3,TRBV29-1,SAPPSGKSSTDTQY
NA,TRBJ1-2,TRBV29-1,SVVSGGYGYT
NA,TRBJ1-5,TRBV19,ASSIRPEDQPQH